The 20 T cell receptor beta chains in this list originate from one sample, sequenced in a study of Ad26.COV2.S vaccination and SARS-CoV-2 variants. This table comes from immunoSEQ multiplex PCR, and its TCRdb copy is limited to in-frame clones, with some not included. The sample consists of more than 85,000 clones, 60% to 85% of them appearing once. The sample in question was peripheral blood, obtained after recovery from COVID-19. The receptors here all came from a human donor who had recovered from COVID-19.

The V and J genes are TRBV28 and TRBJ2-3, with a possible D match to TRBD1 (6 bases). This CDR3 is built from 14 residues. CDR1 is MDHEN, CDR2 SYDVKM, per germline. V was cut by 6 bases and J by 5 bases, with 15 bases left in between. In DNA, the CDR3 is TGTGCCAGCAGACAACAGGGCTTTATAGATACGCAGTATTTT. Translation gives CASRQQGFIDTQYF.

The chain carries TRBV11-2 and TRBJ2-3; tentatively, D is TRBD1 (6 bases). The ends were cut back, 4 bases at V and 2 bases at J, with 13 bases in the middle. Germline loops: CDR1 SGHAT, CDR2 FQNNGV. The CDR3 sequence is 15 residues long. CDR3 sequence reads: CASSSLGGFTDTQYF. The CDR3 nucleotides read TGTGCCAGCAGCTCCCTTGGGGGCTTCACAGATACGCAGTATTTT.

The sample holds a few counts of this clone. The chain uses TRBV7-2 and TRBJ1-6; D is undetermined. The CDR3 totals 15 residues. V was pared by 6 bases and J by 5 bases, with 14 bases between. Germline CDR1 reads SGHTA; CDR2 reads FQGNSA. This CDR3 is CASSPLGLDNSPLHF. The CDR3 nucleotides read TGTGCCAGCAGTCCCCTTGGACTCGATAATTCACCCCTCCACTTT.

This clone was counted a few times. This chain uses TRBV10-3 with TRBJ2-1; D ambiguous. The length of the CDR3 is 14 residues. In germline, CDR1 is ENHRY, CDR2 SYGVKD. Trimming took off 3 bases at V and 3 bases at J, with 9 bases between the two ends. CDR3 coding DNA: TGTGCCATCAGTGAAGGGTCGGGCTACAATGAGCAGTTCTTC. Translating gives CAISEGSGYNEQFF.

This clone was detected ten times or more. The chain recombines TRBV7-2 with TRBJ2-7; weak D call: TRBD2 (6 bases). Deletions cut 3 bases from V and 6 bases from J, with 12 bases between. Germline V gives CDR1 SGHTA, CDR2 FQGNSA. The CDR3 contains 13 residues. The CDR3 nucleotides read TGTGCCAGCAGCTTGGGAGGCTGGATCGAGCAGTACTTC. Translated, it gives CASSLGGWIEQYF.

The V call is TRBV5-5, the J call TRBJ2-7, with D unclear. The V end lost 0 bases, the J end lost 0 bases, and 10 bases lay between the germline ends. The CDR3 length is 15 residues. The germline gives CDR1 SGHKS, CDR2 YYEKEE (reference sequence). CDR3 loop: CASSLAPAASYEQYF. The CDR3 DNA sequence: TGTGCCAGCAGCTTGGCCCCGGCAGCCTCCTACGAGCAGTACTTC. Complete variable domain (other parts from reference TRBV5-5 and TRBJ2-7): DAGVTQSPTHLIKTRGQQVTLRCSPISGHKSVSWYQQVLGQGPQFIFQYYEKEERGRGNFPDRFSARQFPNYSSELNVNALLLGDSALYLCASSLAPAASYEQYFGPGTRLTVT.

The chain couples TRBV27 to TRBJ2-1; D may be TRBD2 (6 bases). Germline V gene sequence: CDR1 MNHEY, CDR2 SMNVEV (reference sequence). CDR3 length equals 12 residues. The CDR3 DNA sequence: TGTACAACCGAGGGACTGGACAATGAGCAGTTCTTC. This codes for CTTEGLDNEQFF.

The chain links TRBV27 to TRBJ1-1, with D hard to call. The germline CDR1 and CDR2 sequences are MNHEY and SMNVEV (reference sequence). The CDR3 has 17 residues. V gave up 2 bases and J gave up 2 bases, with 18 bases separating them. This chain's CDR3 is CASSLLALRTFNTEAFF. CDR3 sequence (DNA): TGTGCCAGCAGTTTACTAGCCCTCCGTACCTTCAACACTGAAGCTTTCTTT.

The chain has TRBV7-3 and TRBJ2-2; 7 nucleotides line up with TRBD2. The CDR3 loop spans 15 amino acids. CDR1 is SGHTA and CDR2 is FQGTGA in the germline V gene. J gave up 0 bases and V 6 bases, and 4 bases lay outside the gene matches. The CDR3 spells CASSSRGANTGELFF. DNA of the CDR3: TGTGCCAGCAGTAGCCGGGGGGCGAACACCGGGGAGCTGTTTTTT. Drawing the rest from reference TRBV7-3 and TRBJ2-2, the complete variable domain is GAGVSQTPSNKVTEKGKYVELRCDPISGHTALYWYRQSLGQGPEFLIYFQGTGAADDSGLPNDRFFAVRPEGSVSTLKIQRTERGDSAVYLCASSSRGANTGELFFGEGSRLTVL.

V gene TRBV7-9 combines with J gene TRBJ1-5; D is unresolved. The CDR3 covers 14 residues. V lost 2 bases and J lost 6, with 11 bases in between. Germline V gene data show CDR1 as SEHNR and CDR2 as FQNEAQ (reference sequence). The CDR3 loop is CASSLSDSSQPQHF. The CDR3 DNA reads as TGTGCCAGCAGCTTATCTGATTCGAGTCAGCCCCAGCATTTT.

The gene calls are TRBV5-4 and TRBJ2-5; 7 bases map to TRBD1. Germline V gene data show CDR1 as SGHNT and CDR2 as YYREEE (reference sequence). The CDR3 length is 14 residues. Trimming cost V 3 bases and J 3 bases; bases outside gene matches: 5. This CDR3 reads CASSSYTGEETQYF. The CDR3 nucleotides read TGTGCCAGCAGCTCCTACACAGGGGAAGAGACCCAGTACTTC.

This chain links TRBV19 with TRBJ1-5; 8 bases are a match to TRBD1. J gave up 4 bases and V 4 bases, and 12 bases lay outside the gene matches. This CDR3 region has 17 residues. Germline CDR1 reads LNHDA; CDR2 reads SQIVND (reference sequence). CDR3 DNA sequence: TGTGCCAGTAGTACAACGCCGAGGACAGGGAGGAATCAGCCCCAGCATTTT. Residues: CASSTTPRTGRNQPQHF.

The chain is built from TRBV3-1 (or the pseudogene TRBV3-2) and TRBJ2-3, with 7 bases lining up with TRBD1. Looked up from germline, CDR1 is LGHDT and CDR2 is YNNKEL (reference sequence). Trimming removed 0 bases from V and 3 bases from J; junction bases left unmatched: 6. CDR3 length: 16 amino acids. CDR3 in DNA: TGTGCCAGCAGCCAAGATCCAGGACAGGCGACAGATACGCAGTATTTT. Translating gives CASSQDPGQATDTQYF.

The rearrangement joins TRBV29-1 to TRBJ1-1; D not certain. V was trimmed by 2 bases and J by 10 bases, leaving 11 bases between them. The germline CDR1 and CDR2 sequences are SQVTM and ANQGSEA. This CDR3 region has 11 residues. The CDR3: CSVEFEYVAFF. The CDR3, as DNA: TGCAGCGTTGAATTTGAGTATGTAGCTTTCTTT.

This CDR3 reads CASMVPGASYGYTF. DNA for the CDR3: TGTGCCAGTATGGTACCGGGGGCGAGCTATGGCTACACCTTC. The rearrangement joins TRBV19 to TRBJ1-2; possibly TRBD1 for D (6 bases). The CDR3 consists of 14 residues. The V gene's germline CDR1 is LNHDA and CDR2 SQIVND (reference sequence). V was pared by 7 bases and J by 4 bases, with 16 bases between.

The chain couples TRBV6-5 to TRBJ1-1; unclear D gene. V shed 11 bases and J shed 5 bases, with 15 bases lying between them. CDR1 and CDR2 (germline): MNHEY, SVGAGI. This CDR3 comprises 12 residues. Here the CDR3 DNA reads TGTGCCTGCGCCCCGGGGTGGACTGAAGCTTTCTTT. Its protein product is CACAPGWTEAFF.

V is TRBV5-1 and J is TRBJ2-3, with D possibly being TRBD1 (6 bases). Trimming pared 7 bases from V and 6 bases from J, leaving 21 bases between. This CDR3 region has 15 residues. Germline assignment: CDR1 SGHRS and CDR2 YFSETQ. CDR3 sequence (DNA): TGCGCCAGCGGGGTGAGTGGGGACAAGGTTGATACGCAGTATTTT. It codes for CASGVSGDKVDTQYF.

Remarks on this clone: An end of the junction differs from the germline gene, which may be a read error. The chain uses TRBV29-1 and TRBJ1-1, with D maybe TRBD1 (6 bases). CDR1 is SQVTM, CDR2 ANQGSEA, per germline. The CDR3 runs 13 residues. CDR3 protein: CSLEGGGGTEAFF. CDR3 bases: TGCAGCCTTGAAGGGGGGGGAGGCACTGAAGCTTTCTTT.

V and J are TRBV11-2 and TRBJ1-1; 7 nucleotides match TRBD1. Germline values: CDR1 SGHAT, CDR2 FQNNGV. J gave up 10 bases and V 7 bases, and 12 bases lay outside the gene matches. This CDR3 is built from 13 residues. The CDR3 loop is CASTPHRGASAFF. CDR3 in DNA: TGTGCCAGCACCCCACACAGGGGCGCGTCAGCTTTCTTT.

This chain links TRBV2 with TRBJ1-5; D may be TRBD1 (5 bases). Germline V CDR1 and CDR2: SNHLY, FYNNEI. V lost 3 bases and J lost 7, with 16 bases in between. There are 15 residues in the CDR3. The CDR3: CASSDSLGVIQPQHF. CDR3 DNA sequence: TGTGCCAGCAGTGATAGTCTGGGGGTTATCCAGCCCCAGCATTTT. Looking up the rest from reference TRBV2 and TRBJ1-5 gives the full variable domain: EPEVTQTPSHQVTQMGQEVILRCVPISNHLYFYWYRQILGQKVEFLVSFYNNEISEKSEIFDDQFSVERPDGSNFTLKIRSTKLEDSAMYFCASSDSLGVIQPQHFGDGTRLSIL.